One and the same sample provided the 23 T cell receptor beta chains below, sequenced in a study of cytomegalovirus exposure and HLA in healthy donors. A multiplex PCR was run with 60 Vbeta primers and 13 Jbeta primers. Here immunoSEQ multiplex PCR was the method, and the copy in TCRdb shows in-frame clones only, minus some. Of approximately 140,000 clones in the sample, around 75% are singletons; the top ten hold about 3.1%. The sample was PBMCs. The receptors here all came from a man aged 35-49 years in good health and CMV-seronegative.

This clone was found a few times. At one boundary the junction diverges from the germline segment, which might be a read error. V is TRBV11-1 and J is TRBJ1-2, with 9 bases lining up with TRBD1. The CDR3 has 14 amino acids. Looked up from germline, CDR1 is SGHAT and CDR2 is FQDESV (reference sequence). CDR3 loop: CASSFGQGNSGYTF. As DNA, the CDR3 is TGTGCCAGCAGCTTCGGACAGGGGAACTCTGGCTACACCTTC.

In its sample, this clone was seen once. This chain joins TRBV9 and TRBJ2-1; a weak D match, TRBD1 (6 bases). The CDR3 contains 14 residues. V was clipped by 2 bases and J by 5 bases, with 11 bases between them. Germline V gene data show CDR1 as SGDLS and CDR2 as YYNGEE. CDR3 residues: CASSVPDSNNEQFF. CDR3 bases: TGTGCCAGCAGCGTTCCGGACAGTAACAATGAGCAGTTCTTC.

This chain uses TRBV7-9 with TRBJ2-2; TRBD1 agrees at 7 bases. Trimming cost V 5 bases and J 0 bases; bases outside gene matches: 9. The CDR3 totals 17 residues. CDR1 is SEHNR and CDR2 is FQNEAQ in the germline V gene (reference sequence). The CDR3 loop reads CASSPIKGAANTGELFF. In nucleotides, the CDR3 is TGTGCCAGCAGCCCTATCAAGGGGGCCGCGAACACCGGGGAGCTGTTTTTT.

The chain combines TRBV5-1 with TRBJ2-1; 13 bases are shared with TRBD2. Trimming cost V 4 bases and J 0 bases; bases outside gene matches: 10. This CDR3 is built from 19 residues. CDR1 and CDR2 from the germline V gene are SGHRS and YFSETQ. CDR3 sequence: CASSIGLAGAGSSYNEQFF. CDR3 sequence (DNA): TGCGCCAGCAGCATCGGACTAGCGGGGGCGGGGAGCTCCTACAATGAGCAGTTCTTC.

V and J are TRBV19 and TRBJ2-1, with 8 bases identical to TRBD1. Per germline, CDR1 LNHDA and CDR2 SQIVND (reference sequence). With V trimmed by 6 bases and J by 0 bases, 4 bases remained unmatched. CDR3 length equals 15 residues. The CDR3 DNA reads TGTGCCAGTAGCAGACAGGGGAGCTCCTACAATGAGCAGTTCTTC. Translating it yields CASSRQGSSYNEQFF.

The gene calls are TRBV5-8 and TRBJ1-6; 9 nucleotides align to TRBD1. This CDR3 region has 15 residues. V was pared by 4 bases and J by 5 bases, with 4 bases of the junction left unmatched. CDR1 and CDR2 (germline): SGHTS, YDEGEE. Here the CDR3 DNA reads TGTGCCAGCAGCCCCTGGACAGGGGATAATTCACCCCTCCACTTT. Translation: CASSPWTGDNSPLHF.

V and J are TRBV5-1 and TRBJ2-1; TRBD2 agrees at 11 bases. The germline CDR1 and CDR2 sequences are SGHRS and YFSETQ. This CDR3 is built from 16 residues. Losses at the gene ends were 4 bases for V and 9 bases for J; bases not matched to a gene: 12. The DNA of the CDR3 is TGCGCCAGCAGCCTGGAGGGACTAGCGGCGCCGGGTGAGCAGTTCTTC. This gives the protein CASSLEGLAAPGEQFF.

V is TRBV9 and J is TRBJ2-5; 9 bases agree with TRBD2. V lost 0 bases to trimming and J lost 3 bases; unmatched junction nucleotides: 9. The germline CDR1 and CDR2 sequences are SGDLS and YYNGEE. The CDR3 covers 17 residues. DNA for the CDR3: TGTGCCAGCAGCGTAGGGGTTAGCGGGGGCCTCAAAGAGACCCAGTACTTC. This codes for CASSVGVSGGLKETQYF.

This chain joins TRBV7-9 and TRBJ1-1; D possibly corresponds to TRBD1 (5 bases). CDR1 is SEHNR, CDR2 FQNEAQ, per germline (reference sequence). The CDR3 sequence is 15 residues long. The V end was cut by 5 bases, the J end by 1 base, with 14 bases between. CDR3 in amino acids: CASSAQGASNTEAFF. For the CDR3, the DNA is TGTGCCAGCAGCGCGCAGGGCGCATCGAACACTGAAGCTTTCTTT.

This chain joins TRBV19 and TRBJ1-5; D is uncertain. This CDR3 has 13 amino acids. Germline CDR1 is LNHDA and CDR2 is SQIVND (reference sequence). Trimming left V 6 bases short and J 5 bases short, with 11 bases between. The CDR3: CASSLGLYQPQHF. The DNA of the CDR3 is TGTGCCAGTAGCCTTGGACTGTATCAGCCCCAGCATTTT.

J is TRBJ1-5 and V is TRBV27, with D maybe TRBD1 (5 bases). V was trimmed by 2 bases and J by 2 bases, leaving 10 bases between them. The CDR3 runs to 15 residues. CDR1 MNHEY and CDR2 SMNVEV come from the germline V gene (reference sequence). CDR3 sequence reads: CASSLRGVGNQPQHF. The CDR3 bases are TGTGCCAGCAGTTTAAGGGGCGTCGGCAATCAGCCCCAGCATTTT.

The chain carries TRBV18 and TRBJ2-1; 10 bases match TRBD1. The CDR3 extends over 16 amino acids. After removal of 3 bases from V and 4 bases from J, the junction contained 6 bases not matched to a gene. Per the germline V gene, CDR1 is KGHSH and CDR2 is LQKENI. The CDR3 DNA is TGTGCCAGCTCACCGGTTATGGGACAGGGGTACAATGAGCAGTTCTTC. Translating gives CASSPVMGQGYNEQFF.

V gene TRBV7-9 combines with J gene TRBJ2-1; maybe TRBD2 (6 bases). In germline, CDR1 is SEHNR, CDR2 FQNEAQ (reference sequence). The V gene lost 5 bases and the J gene lost 0 bases, with 11 bases spanning the gap. This CDR3 contains 15 residues. In DNA, the CDR3 is TGTGCCAGCAGCCCCCGGGACTCCTCCTACAATGAGCAGTTCTTC. Amino acid sequence: CASSPRDSSYNEQFF.

The V gene is TRBV6-1, the J gene TRBJ2-6; TRBD1 matches 7 bases. From germline, CDR1 is MNHNS and CDR2 SASEGT. The CDR3 covers 13 residues. CDR3 DNA sequence: TGTTGCACAGGGGCGTGGGGGGCCAACGTCCTGACTTTC. It translates to CCTGAWGANVLTF.

The genes are TRBV5-1 and TRBJ1-2; tentative D call: TRBD1 (5 bases). Trimming cost V 0 bases and J 0 bases, with 9 bases left between them. Per germline, CDR1 SGHRS and CDR2 YFSETQ. The CDR3 consists of 15 residues. The CDR3 sequence: CASSLVGGSNYGYTF. For the CDR3, the DNA is TGCGCCAGCAGCTTGGTGGGGGGGTCTAACTATGGCTACACCTTC.

V and J are TRBV12-5 and TRBJ2-1, with a tentative D call TRBD2 (6 bases). The CDR3 has 14 amino acids. Trimming took off 8 bases at V and 8 bases at J, with 19 bases between the two ends. From germline, CDR1 is LGHNT and CDR2 FRNRAP. Here the CDR3 reads CASLLGTSGDEQFF. CDR3 sequence (DNA): TGTGCTAGTCTTCTCGGGACTTCAGGAGATGAGCAGTTCTTC. The variable domain in full, with the rest retrieved from reference TRBV12-5 and TRBJ2-1, is DARVTQTPRHKVTEMGQEVTMRCQPILGHNTVFWYRQTMMQGLELLAYFRNRAPLDDSGMPKDRFSAEMPDATLATLKIQPSEPRDSAVYFCASLLGTSGDEQFFGPGTRLTVL.

The J gene is TRBJ2-5, the V gene TRBV5-6, with D possibly being TRBD1 (5 bases). The CDR3 covers 17 residues. V dropped 0 bases and J dropped 0 bases, with 15 bases sitting between them. CDR1 is SGHDT, CDR2 YYEEEE, per germline. DNA for the CDR3: TGTGCCAGCAGCTTGGTAGGCGGCAGGGAATACCAAGAGACCCAGTACTTC. As protein: CASSLVGGREYQETQYF.

This chain joins TRBV27 and TRBJ1-6, with unresolved D. The CDR3 has 12 amino acids. CDR1 MNHEY and CDR2 SMNVEV come from the germline V gene (reference sequence). With 2 bases removed from V and 11 bases from J, the gap between germline ends came to 7 bases. CDR3 protein: CASSLRRAPLHF. The CDR3 nucleotides read TGTGCCAGCAGTTTAAGGCGGGCACCCCTCCACTTT.

The V gene is TRBV15, the J gene TRBJ1-3; maybe TRBD1 (5 bases). Looked up from germline, CDR1 is LNHNV and CDR2 is YYDKDF (reference sequence). The CDR3 runs to 15 residues. Trimming stripped 2 bases from V and 0 bases from J, with 8 bases between. The CDR3 DNA reads TGTGCCACCAGCAGACCAGACAGCTCTGGAAACACCATATATTTT. The encoded protein is CATSRPDSSGNTIYF.

The chain couples TRBV4-1 to TRBJ1-4; D is perhaps TRBD1 (6 bases). Per the germline V gene, CDR1 is MGHRA and CDR2 is YSYEKL. This CDR3 spans 15 amino acids. V lost 4 bases to trimming and J lost 8 bases, with 17 bases between them. Written as DNA, the CDR3 is TGCGCCAGCAGCCGACCCGGGACATTGGTAGAAAAACTGTTTTTT. Protein sequence: CASSRPGTLVEKLFF.

In this sample, this clone turned up a few times. The chain employs TRBV7-8 and TRBJ1-2, with TRBD1 identical over 7 bases. CDR1 SGHVS and CDR2 FQNEAQ come from the germline V gene. The CDR3 has 14 amino acids. The ends lost 1 base at V and 7 bases at J; junction bases unmatched: 6. In nucleotides, the CDR3 is TGTGCCAGCAGCTTAGTGGAGACAGGGACTGGCTACACCTTC. It is translated as CASSLVETGTGYTF.

This chain joins TRBV6-4 and TRBJ1-2; TRBD1 agrees at 9 bases. The CDR3 runs to 14 residues. Germline lookup yields CDR1 MRHNA and CDR2 SNTAGT. Trimming removed 5 bases from V and 3 bases from J; junction bases left unmatched: 4. CDR3 amino acids: CASSFRTGDYGYTF. In DNA form, the CDR3 reads TGTGCCAGCAGTTTCCGGACAGGGGACTATGGCTACACCTTC.

The chain combines TRBV6-1 with TRBJ2-5; D unresolved. The CDR3 consists of 11 residues. Germline V lookup: CDR1 MNHNS, CDR2 SASEGT. Trimming cost V 7 bases and J 2 bases, with 5 bases left between them. The CDR3 DNA follows: TGTGCCAGCATCGAGCAAGAGACCCAGTACTTC. Translated: CASIEQETQYF.